This entry is about one T cell receptor (beta chain). Using immunoSEQ multiplex PCR, the repertoire was profiled, and TCRdb retains in-frame clones only, with some absent. The sample holds roughly 81,000 clones, 80% to 90% seen once. The sample originates from a study of control samples from healthy donors and cancer patients. Germline V gene sequence: CDR1 KGHSH, CDR2 LQKENI. V was trimmed by 2 bases and J by 0 bases, leaving 8 bases between them. The CDR3 loop spans 15 amino acids. J is TRBJ1-3 and V is TRBV18; TRBD1 is a possible D gene (6 bases). Sequencing was carried out using PBMCs. This clonotype was obtained from a man in his 60s with head and neck cancer. The CDR3 DNA follows: TGTGCCAGCTCACCAGAACAGGGCTCTGGAAACACCATATATTTT. It codes for CASSPEQGSGNTIYF. Full variable domain (missing parts from reference TRBV18 and TRBJ1-3): NAGVMQNPRHLVRRRGQEARLRCSPMKGHSHVYWYRQLPEEGLKFMVYLQKENIIDESGMPKERFSAEFPKEGPSILRIQQVVRGDSAAYFCASSPEQGSGNTIYFGEGSWLTVV.